This T cell receptor (beta chain) was identified during a study of control samples from healthy donors and cancer patients. CDR1 and CDR2 (germline): MDHEN, SYDVKM. This CDR3 has 15 amino acids. The V and J ends lost 2 bases and 3 bases, in that order; junction bases with no gene match: 6. Here immunoSEQ multiplex PCR was the method, and the copy in TCRdb shows in-frame clones only, minus some. The repertoire holds about 160,000 clones, with roughly nine tenths as singletons. The material sequenced was blood. The gene calls are TRBV28 and TRBJ2-7, with TRBD1 identical over 8 bases. This clonotype originated in a woman in her twenties or thirties in good health. The CDR3 DNA sequence: TGTGCCAGCAGTTTAAAGGGACAGGTACTCTACGAGCAGTACTTC. This encodes CASSLKGQVLYEQYF.